The T cell receptor beta chain described here comes from a study of beta chain features in type 1 diabetes. The CDR3 consists of 19 residues. The germline V gene encodes CDR1 SQVTM and CDR2 ANQGSEA. V shed 6 bases and J shed 0 bases, with 29 bases lying between them. Sorting with CD45RO/CCR7/CD25/CD127/CD95/CD27 yielded naive, central memory, regulatory and stem-like memory CD4+ cells. The authors reverse transcribed all of the isolated RNA, so sequencing captured expressed TCRB transcripts. Clones were sequenced by immunoSEQ multiplex PCR, and TCRdb holds only the in-frame ones, with some missing. The sample has 500,000 to 700,000 clones; 15% to 17% are singletons. Points from the study as a whole: Type 1 diabetes patients had VDJ junctions that carried fewer insertions and more deletions. Moderate but significant shortening of TCRB CDR3s was recorded in all four CD4+ subsets from Type 1 diabetes patients. Overrepresentation of cells with high TCR expression could result from cDNA sequencing.

This clone was observed a handful of times. Antigen: not known. This chain joins TRBV29-1 and TRBJ1-1; D possibly corresponds to TRBD1 (5 bases). The sample consisted of naive CD4+ T cells from blood. The receptor comes from a man younger than 35 in good health. Written as DNA, the CDR3 is TGCAGCGTCCCCGGGGAGGGGACCAAAAGAAGGGTTATGAACACTGAAGCTTTCTTT. It specifies CSVPGEGTKRRVMNTEAFF.